This T cell receptor beta chain was sequenced for a study of vaccination and CD4 T cells after COVID-19. Study-wide points: In convalescent patients, a median roughly 86% of reactive clones appeared only post-vaccination.

Researchers used the Oncomine TCR Beta short-read assay to sequence DNA from cultured CD4+ T cells. In TCRdb, the PCR reads were re-called with MiXCR into one record per CDR3 protein. The sample shows 9,500 to 15,000 distinct CDR3 sequences, roughly 58% of them seen only once. A word on this clonotype: As yet, its antigen is unknown.

This CDR3 has 12 residues. Trimming took off 2 bases at V and 8 bases at J, with 12 bases between the two ends. The V gene's germline CDR1 is DFQATT and CDR2 SNEGSKA (reference sequence). Treatment in this sample: approximately 10-day PBMC culture with coronavirus spike peptide pools or control peptides (ViraFEST assay). V is TRBV20-1 and J is TRBJ1-2, with D perhaps TRBD1 (6 bases). The sequenced sample consisted of CD4+ T cells from blood, cultured in vitro. The source of this sequence is a human donor who had recovered from COVID-19. CDR3 sequence reads: CSARLADRGYTF. The DNA for the CDR3 is TGCAGTGCTAGATTGGCCGACAGGGGCTACACCTTC.